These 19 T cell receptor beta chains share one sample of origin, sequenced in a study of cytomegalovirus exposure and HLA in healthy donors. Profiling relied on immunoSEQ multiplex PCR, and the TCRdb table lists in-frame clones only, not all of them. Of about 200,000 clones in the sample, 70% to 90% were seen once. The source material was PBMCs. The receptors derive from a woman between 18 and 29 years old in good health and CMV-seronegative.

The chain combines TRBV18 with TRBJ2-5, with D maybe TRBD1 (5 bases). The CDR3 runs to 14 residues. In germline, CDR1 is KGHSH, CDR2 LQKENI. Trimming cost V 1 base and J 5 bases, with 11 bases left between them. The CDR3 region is CASSPLPGKETQYF. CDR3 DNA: TGTGCCAGCTCACCACTTCCAGGGAAGGAGACCCAGTACTTC.

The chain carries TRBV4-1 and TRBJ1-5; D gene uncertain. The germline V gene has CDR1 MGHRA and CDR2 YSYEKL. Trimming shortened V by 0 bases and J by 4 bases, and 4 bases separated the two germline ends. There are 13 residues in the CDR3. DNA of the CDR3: TGCGCCAGCAGCCAAGACCCGAATCAGCCCCAGCATTTT. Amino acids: CASSQDPNQPQHF.

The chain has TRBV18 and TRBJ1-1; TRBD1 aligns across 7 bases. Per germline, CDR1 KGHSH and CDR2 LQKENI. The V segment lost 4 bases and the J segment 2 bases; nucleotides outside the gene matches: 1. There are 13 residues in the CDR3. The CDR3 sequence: CASSQGANTEAFF. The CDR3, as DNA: TGTGCCAGCTCACAGGGGGCTAACACTGAAGCTTTCTTT.

CDR3 residues: CASSEKGRVDEQYF. CDR3 DNA sequence: TGTGCCAGCAGTGAAAAAGGCAGGGTGGACGAGCAGTACTTC. V usage is TRBV6-1 and J usage is TRBJ2-7, with a tentative D call TRBD1 (5 bases). Germline CDR1 and CDR2: MNHNS and SASEGT. The length of the CDR3 is 14 residues. Trimming left V 2 bases short and J 5 bases short, with 13 bases between.

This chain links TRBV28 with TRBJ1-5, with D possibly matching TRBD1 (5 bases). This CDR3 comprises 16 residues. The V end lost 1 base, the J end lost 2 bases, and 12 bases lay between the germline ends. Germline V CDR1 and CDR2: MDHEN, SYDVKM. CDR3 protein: CASSLLQGPRNQPQHF. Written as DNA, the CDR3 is TGTGCCAGCAGTTTATTGCAGGGCCCTCGCAATCAGCCCCAGCATTTT.

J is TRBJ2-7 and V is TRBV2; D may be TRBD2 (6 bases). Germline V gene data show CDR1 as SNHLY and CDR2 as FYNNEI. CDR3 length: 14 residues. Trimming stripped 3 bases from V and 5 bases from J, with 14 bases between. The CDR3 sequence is CASSEEGRANEQYF. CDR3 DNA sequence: TGTGCCAGCAGTGAGGAGGGCAGGGCGAACGAGCAGTACTTC.

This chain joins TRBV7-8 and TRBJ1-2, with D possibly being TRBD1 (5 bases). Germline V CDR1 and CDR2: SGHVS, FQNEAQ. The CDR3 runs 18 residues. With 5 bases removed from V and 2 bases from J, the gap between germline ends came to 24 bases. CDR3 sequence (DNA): TGTGCCAGCAGCGATCCCGGGGCTACAACGAGTCCGAACTATGGCTACACCTTC. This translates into CASSDPGATTSPNYGYTF.

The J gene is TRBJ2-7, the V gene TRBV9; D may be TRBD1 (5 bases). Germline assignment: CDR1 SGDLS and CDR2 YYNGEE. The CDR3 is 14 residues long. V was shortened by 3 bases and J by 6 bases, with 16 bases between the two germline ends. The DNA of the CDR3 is TGTGCCAGCAGCGCGACTCTTTTGGGGCTCGAGCAGTACTTC. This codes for CASSATLLGLEQYF.

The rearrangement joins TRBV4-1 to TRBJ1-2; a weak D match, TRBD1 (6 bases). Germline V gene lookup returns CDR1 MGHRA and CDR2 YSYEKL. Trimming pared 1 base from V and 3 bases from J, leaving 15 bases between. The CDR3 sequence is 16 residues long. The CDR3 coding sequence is TGCGCCAGCAGCCAAGTGGGACACAAGGACCACTATGGCTACACCTTC. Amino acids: CASSQVGHKDHYGYTF.

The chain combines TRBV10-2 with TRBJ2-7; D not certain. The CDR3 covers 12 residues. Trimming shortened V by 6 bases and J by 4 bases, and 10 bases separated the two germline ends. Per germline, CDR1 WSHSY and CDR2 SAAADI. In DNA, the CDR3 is TGCGCCAGCAGCCAGATCGGGTACGAGCAGTACTTC. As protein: CASSQIGYEQYF.

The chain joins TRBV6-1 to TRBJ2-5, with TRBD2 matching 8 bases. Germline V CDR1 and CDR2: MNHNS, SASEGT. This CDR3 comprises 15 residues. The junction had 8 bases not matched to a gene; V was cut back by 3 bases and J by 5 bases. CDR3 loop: CASSEDGGAYETQYF. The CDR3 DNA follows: TGTGCCAGCAGTGAGGACGGGGGGGCCTATGAGACCCAGTACTTC.

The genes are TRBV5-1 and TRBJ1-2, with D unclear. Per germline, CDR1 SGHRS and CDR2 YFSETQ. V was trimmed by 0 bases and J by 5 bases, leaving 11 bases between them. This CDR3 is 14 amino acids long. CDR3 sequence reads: CASSLDGVGYGYTF. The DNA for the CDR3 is TGCGCCAGCAGCTTGGATGGGGTTGGATATGGCTACACCTTC.

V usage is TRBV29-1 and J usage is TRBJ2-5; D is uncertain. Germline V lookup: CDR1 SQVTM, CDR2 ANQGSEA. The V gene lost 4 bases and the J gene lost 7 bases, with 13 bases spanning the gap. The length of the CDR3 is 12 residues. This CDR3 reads CSVATRVGTQYF. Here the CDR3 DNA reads TGCAGCGTTGCGACCCGAGTAGGGACCCAGTACTTC.

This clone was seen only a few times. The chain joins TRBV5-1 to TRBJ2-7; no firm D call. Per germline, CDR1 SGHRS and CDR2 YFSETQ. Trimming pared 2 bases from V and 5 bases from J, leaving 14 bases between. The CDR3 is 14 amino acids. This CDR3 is CASSFGEQSDEQYF. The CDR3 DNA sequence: TGCGCCAGCAGCTTCGGAGAGCAGTCGGACGAGCAGTACTTC.

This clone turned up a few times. CDR3 bases: TGTGCCACCAGCAGAGATGGACTAGCGGGAGTTCCGAACACCGGGGAGCTGTTTTTT. Encoded protein: CATSRDGLAGVPNTGELFF. The chain joins TRBV15 to TRBJ2-2; TRBD2 agrees at 13 bases. The CDR3 contains 19 residues. Looked up from germline, CDR1 is LNHNV and CDR2 is YYDKDF (reference sequence). The J segment lost 0 bases and the V segment lost 0 bases, leaving 4 bases of the junction unmatched.

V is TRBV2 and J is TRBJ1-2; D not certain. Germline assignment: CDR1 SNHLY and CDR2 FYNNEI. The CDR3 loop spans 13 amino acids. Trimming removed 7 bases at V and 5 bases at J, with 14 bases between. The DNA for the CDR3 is TGTGCCAGCAACCCCCTCCGGGTGTATGGCTACACCTTC. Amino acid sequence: CASNPLRVYGYTF.

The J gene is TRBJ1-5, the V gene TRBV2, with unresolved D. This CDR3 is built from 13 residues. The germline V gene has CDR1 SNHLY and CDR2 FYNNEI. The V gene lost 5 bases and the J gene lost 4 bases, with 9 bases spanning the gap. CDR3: CASSLSGNQPQHF. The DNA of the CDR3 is TGTGCCAGCAGTTTATCAGGTAATCAGCCCCAGCATTTT.

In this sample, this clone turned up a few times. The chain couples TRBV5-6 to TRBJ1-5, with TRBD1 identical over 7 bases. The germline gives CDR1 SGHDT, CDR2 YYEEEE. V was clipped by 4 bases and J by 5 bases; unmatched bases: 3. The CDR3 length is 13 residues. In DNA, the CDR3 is TGTGCCAGCAGCCCCCAGGGGGATCAGCCCCAGCATTTT. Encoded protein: CASSPQGDQPQHF.

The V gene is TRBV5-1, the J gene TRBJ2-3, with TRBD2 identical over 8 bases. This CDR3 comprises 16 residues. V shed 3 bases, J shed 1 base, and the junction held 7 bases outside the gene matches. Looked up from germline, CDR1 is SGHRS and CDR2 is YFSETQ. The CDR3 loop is CASSSAYSGGTDTQYF. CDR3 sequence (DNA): TGCGCCAGCAGCTCCGCCTATAGCGGGGGCACAGATACGCAGTATTTT.